Described below is a single T cell receptor beta chain sequence and its context. This sample is part of a study of blood T cell repertoires in COVID-19. V was clipped by 4 bases and J by 6 bases; unmatched bases: 7. CDR3 length equals 15 residues. Germline V gene lookup returns CDR1 LNHDA and CDR2 SQIVND (reference sequence). Measured with immunoSEQ multiplex PCR; TCRdb has only the in-frame clones, and not every one. The table has some 200,000 clones, about 80% seen once. The rearrangement uses TRBV19 and TRBJ1-5; 9 bases line up with TRBD1. The sequence was collected from a woman aged 40 to 50 with acute COVID-19. Sequenced input: PBMCs or T cells enriched from blood (not recorded which). CDR3 protein: CASSTLQTGGQPQHF. The CDR3 coding sequence is TGTGCCAGTAGTACACTCCAGACAGGGGGTCAGCCCCAGCATTTT.